This TCR beta chain was retrieved from a study of identical twins. Trimming left V 1 base short and J 1 base short, with 8 bases between. This CDR3 is built from 15 residues. This clonotype was observed many times. Template switching added a universal primer site; cDNA carried unique molecular identifiers. TCRdb redid the calling of the 5' RACE reads with MiXCR, one entry per CDR3 protein. This table holds roughly 150,000 distinct CDR3 sequences, around 3.5% found once. The sequence came from a man in his late teens or twenties in good health. The sample taken for sequencing was memory T cells sorted from blood. The chain uses TRBV12-3 or TRBV12-4 and TRBJ1-5; D may be TRBD1 (6 bases). The CDR3 loop is CASSLEGGSNQPQHF. The CDR3 DNA follows: TGTGCCAGCAGTTTAGAGGGGGGGAGCAATCAGCCCCAGCATTTT.